The clone carrying this T cell receptor beta chain was seen many times. Antigen specificity is unknown. This entry belongs to a study of metastatic and nonmetastatic thyroid tumors. Study-wide points: According to reports, the diversity of TCR beta was significantly higher in malignant thyroid tumors than in benign nodules, and this held in both blood and tumor samples.

Each patient went into thyroid surgery without having received any treatment. The CDR3 extends over 15 amino acids. Germline V lookup: CDR1 SGDLS, CDR2 YYNGEE. Trimming removed 3 bases from V and 10 bases from J; junction bases left unmatched: 8. MiXCR reprocessed the PCR reads for TCRdb. The repertoire holds 20,000 to 30,000 clones, with under 15% as singletons. The chain carries TRBV9 and TRBJ2-1; 12 bases align to TRBD2. Input material: blood. The TCR comes from a female donor with papillary thyroid cancer or a benign thyroid nodule (not recorded which). Some clones in this sample may be carry-over from other donors' samples. The CDR3 protein is CASSASSGRAEEQFF. The DNA of the CDR3 is TGTGCCAGCAGCGCCTCTAGCGGGAGGGCCGAAGAGCAGTTCTTC.